The 21 T cell receptor beta chains in this list originate from one sample, sequenced in a study of somatic mutations in cytotoxic T cells in rheumatoid arthritis. Sequencing used immunoSEQ multiplex PCR; TCRdb keeps in-frame clones, though not all of them. The sample contains about 18,000 clones, over 60% of which appear only once. Material: CD8+ T cells sorted from blood. Receptors were obtained from an adult with rheumatoid arthritis.

This clone was recorded a few times. The gene calls are TRBV2 and TRBJ2-1; 8 bases agree with TRBD2. The CDR3 sequence is 15 residues long. CDR1 SNHLY and CDR2 FYNNEI come from the germline V gene. Germline trimming cut 4 bases from V and 6 bases from J; bases unmatched to any gene: 8. The CDR3 bases are TGTGCCAGCAGTGGTGGCACTAGCGGATTCAATGAGCAGTTCTTC. Translation gives CASSGGTSGFNEQFF.

The sample holds one count of this clone. The chain employs TRBV19 and TRBJ1-3; D is uncertain. The V and J ends lost 3 bases and 0 bases respectively, with 9 bases between them. The CDR3 extends over 15 amino acids. Germline values: CDR1 LNHDA, CDR2 SQIVND (reference sequence). Written as DNA, the CDR3 is TGTGCCAGTAGTATTTATCGGGTCTCTGGAAACACCATATATTTT. Residues: CASSIYRVSGNTIYF.

The rearrangement uses TRBV15 and TRBJ2-5; possibly TRBD2 for D (6 bases). V was cut by 0 bases and J by 1 base, with 12 bases left in between. Germline V gene lookup returns CDR1 LNHNV and CDR2 YYDKDF (reference sequence). This CDR3 spans 16 amino acids. Here the CDR3 reads CATSRDVGLLQETQYF. In nucleotides, the CDR3 is TGTGCCACCAGCAGAGATGTGGGACTGCTCCAAGAGACCCAGTACTTC.

The rearrangement joins TRBV25-1 to TRBJ2-7; D unresolved. The CDR3 runs 16 residues. V was pared by 1 base and J by 2 bases, with 15 bases between. CDR1 is MGHDK and CDR2 is SYGVNS in the germline V gene. CDR3 sequence reads: CASSEFYPDVTYEQYF. CDR3 nucleotide sequence: TGTGCCAGCAGTGAATTTTACCCCGACGTCACCTACGAGCAGTACTTC.

This rearrangement joins TRBV27 to TRBJ1-1, with D uncertain. The CDR3 contains 13 residues. V lost 5 bases to trimming and J lost 2 bases, with 9 bases between them. Germline CDR1 MNHEY, CDR2 SMNVEV (reference sequence). Written as DNA, the CDR3 is TGTGCCAGCAGTCCCGGGAGCAACACTGAAGCTTTCTTT. Its protein is CASSPGSNTEAFF.

V and J are TRBV19 and TRBJ2-1; a possible D gene is TRBD2 (6 bases). The germline gives CDR1 LNHDA, CDR2 SQIVND (reference sequence). This CDR3 comprises 14 residues. The ends were cut back, 5 bases at V and 2 bases at J, with 10 bases in the middle. CDR3 coding DNA: TGTGCCAGTAGTTTGGACTACCCCTACAATGAGCAGTTCTTC. Amino acid sequence: CASSLDYPYNEQFF.

The rearrangement uses TRBV11-2 and TRBJ2-1; D is unclear. The germline V gene encodes CDR1 SGHAT and CDR2 FQNNGV. The CDR3 contains 15 residues. Trimming removed 5 bases from V and 8 bases from J, with 19 bases in between. The CDR3 DNA sequence: TGTGCCAGCAGCCCGAACCGGGCACCTGGGCATGAGCAGTTCTTC. Translated: CASSPNRAPGHEQFF.

V is TRBV11-3 and J is TRBJ2-1, with TRBD2 as a possible D gene (5 bases). Trimming took off 1 base at V and 7 bases at J, with 14 bases between the two ends. Germline V gives CDR1 SGHNT, CDR2 YENEEA. The CDR3 is 15 residues long. In DNA, the CDR3 is TGTGCCAGCAGCTTAGCCCCGACTATAAGAAATGAGCAGTTCTTC. Protein product: CASSLAPTIRNEQFF.

The chain joins TRBV27 to TRBJ2-7; 7 nucleotides agree with TRBD1. V was clipped by 5 bases and J by 4 bases; unmatched bases: 14. This CDR3 spans 16 amino acids. Germline assignment: CDR1 MNHEY and CDR2 SMNVEV (reference sequence). The CDR3 region is CASSTDQGQPTYEQYF. The DNA of the CDR3 is TGTGCCAGCAGTACCGACCAGGGACAGCCTACTTACGAGCAGTACTTC.

The rearrangement uses TRBV15 and TRBJ2-3; the D is unclear. The germline V and J ends were trimmed by 3 bases and 0 bases, with 13 bases remaining between them. This CDR3 comprises 16 residues. Germline V gene sequence: CDR1 LNHNV, CDR2 YYDKDF (reference sequence). CDR3 DNA: TGTGCCACCAGCAGGAGACTGGGTGGCAGCACAGATACGCAGTATTTT. This gives the protein CATSRRLGGSTDTQYF.

The chain links TRBV28 to TRBJ2-2, with a tentative D call TRBD2 (6 bases). V shed 1 base and J shed 3 bases, with 12 bases lying between them. The germline gives CDR1 MDHEN, CDR2 SYDVKM. This CDR3 contains 16 residues. CDR3 coding DNA: TGTGCCAGCAGTTTATTTTCTAGCGCCTACACCGGGGAGCTGTTTTTT. This codes for CASSLFSSAYTGELFF.

This clone is judged medium-sized (0.01 to 0.1%). The rearrangement uses TRBV12-5 and TRBJ2-7, with D perhaps TRBD1 (6 bases). Germline V lookup: CDR1 LGHNT, CDR2 FRNRAP. The CDR3 loop spans 17 amino acids. The V end lost 6 bases, the J end lost 0 bases, and 21 bases lay between the germline ends. For the CDR3, the DNA is TGTGCTAGTGGCCTTTGTGCCTGGACAGACTGCTCCTACGAGCAGTACTTC. This codes for CASGLCAWTDCSYEQYF. The full variable domain, rest sourced from reference TRBV12-5 and TRBJ2-7, is DARVTQTPRHKVTEMGQEVTMRCQPILGHNTVFWYRQTMMQGLELLAYFRNRAPLDDSGMPKDRFSAEMPDATLATLKIQPSEPRDSAVYFCASGLCAWTDCSYEQYFGPGTRLTVT.

This chain uses TRBV7-2 with TRBJ2-7; 9 nucleotides line up with TRBD2. CDR3 length: 16 residues. Germline assignment: CDR1 SGHTA and CDR2 FQGNSA. Trimming took 5 bases from V and 4 from J; bases not matched to a gene: 12. Here the CDR3 DNA reads TGTGCCAGCAGCCCCCGGGTTAGCGGGAGAGGTTACGAGCAGTACTTC. Protein sequence: CASSPRVSGRGYEQYF. The whole variable domain, remainder taken from reference TRBV7-2 and TRBJ2-7, is GAGVSQSPSNKVTEKGKDVELRCDPISGHTALYWYRQSLGQGLEFLIYFQGNSAPDKSGLPSDRFSAERTGGSVSTLTIQRTQQEDSAVYLCASSPRVSGRGYEQYFGPGTRLTVT.

The V and J genes are TRBV5-1 and TRBJ2-2, with unresolved D. CDR1 is SGHRS, CDR2 YFSETQ, per germline. The V and J ends lost 5 bases and 8 bases respectively, with 13 bases between them. The CDR3 runs 13 residues. The CDR3 sequence is CASRSATAGELFF. The CDR3 nucleotides read TGCGCCAGCAGGTCAGCGACTGCAGGGGAGCTGTTTTTT.

The chain couples TRBV5-6 to TRBJ2-2; 7 nucleotides agree with TRBD2. From germline, CDR1 is SGHDT and CDR2 YYEEEE. The CDR3 consists of 16 residues. J gave up 6 bases and V 1 base, and 9 bases lay outside the gene matches. The CDR3 loop is CASSLLRERLAGELFF. CDR3 sequence (DNA): TGTGCCAGCAGCTTGTTGCGGGAGAGGCTCGCCGGGGAGCTGTTTTTT. Full variable domain (rest looked up from reference TRBV5-6 and TRBJ2-2): DAGVTQSPTHLIKTRGQQVTLRCSPKSGHDTVSWYQQALGQGPQFIFQYYEEEERQRGNFPDRFSGHQFPNYSSELNVNALLLGDSALYLCASSLLRERLAGELFFGEGSRLTVL.

This chain uses TRBV30 with TRBJ1-5, with D tentatively TRBD1 (5 bases). Trimming took off 2 bases at V and 5 bases at J, with 10 bases between the two ends. The V gene's germline CDR1 is GTSNPN and CDR2 SVGIG (reference sequence). This CDR3 contains 13 residues. CDR3 residues: CAWSLGEHQPQHF. The CDR3 DNA sequence: TGTGCCTGGAGTCTAGGGGAGCATCAGCCCCAGCATTTT.

The rearrangement links TRBV14 to TRBJ2-3; no clear D gene. The CDR3 extends over 16 amino acids. V lost 0 bases and J 4 bases, leaving 14 bases between the germline ends. CDR1 is SGHDN and CDR2 is FVKESK in the germline V gene. The CDR3 bases are TGTGCCAGCAGCCAAGAATCCAGTTGGCGATCAGATACGCAGTATTTT. Translated: CASSQESSWRSDTQYF. Full variable domain (missing parts from reference TRBV14 and TRBJ2-3): EAGVTQFPSHSVIEKGQTVTLRCDPISGHDNLYWYRRVMGKEIKFLLHFVKESKQDESGMPNNRFLAERTGGTYSTLKVQPAELEDSGVYFCASSQESSWRSDTQYFGPGTRLTVL.

This chain connects TRBV6-5 to TRBJ2-7; D is uncertain. Looked up from germline, CDR1 is MNHEY and CDR2 is SVGAGI. V was clipped by 0 bases and J by 6 bases, with 9 bases between them. The CDR3 has 13 amino acids. CDR3 nucleotide sequence: TGTGCCAGCAGTTACTCCCGATCTCGCGAGCAGTACTTC. It specifies CASSYSRSREQYF.

The rearrangement uses TRBV6-1 and TRBJ2-7; D not resolved. Germline CDR1 reads MNHNS; CDR2 reads SASEGT. The V end was cut by 4 bases, the J end by 12 bases, with 13 bases between. CDR3 length: 11 amino acids. The chain's CDR3 is CASSVSGISYF. For the CDR3, the DNA is TGTGCCAGCAGTGTGAGTGGGATATCGTACTTC.

The chain combines TRBV4-2 with TRBJ1-1, with D tentatively TRBD1 (6 bases). Germline V gene sequence: CDR1 LGHNA, CDR2 YNFKEQ. The CDR3 totals 16 residues. V was trimmed by 4 bases and J by 0 bases, leaving 15 bases between them. As DNA, the CDR3 is TGTGCCAGCAGCCCAAACCACAGGGCAATGAACACTGAAGCTTTCTTT. It specifies CASSPNHRAMNTEAFF.

This clone occurred once. V gene TRBV13 combines with J gene TRBJ2-1; D not certain. Trimming shortened V by 2 bases and J by 8 bases, and 4 bases separated the two germline ends. This CDR3 spans 11 amino acids. Germline CDR1 PRHDT, CDR2 FYEKMQ (reference sequence). CDR3 sequence: CASSLPDEQFF. CDR3 nucleotide sequence: TGTGCCAGCAGCTTACCGGATGAGCAGTTCTTC. Supplemented by reference TRBV13 and TRBJ2-1, the full variable domain reads AAGVIQSPRHLIKEKRETATLKCYPIPRHDTVYWYQQGPGQDPQFLISFYEKMQSDKGSIPDRFSAQQFSDYHSELNMSSLELGDSALYFCASSLPDEQFFGPGTRLTVL.